This TCR beta chain was recovered during a study of patients and donors after allogeneic stem cell transplantation (dated by TCRdb to the early 2020s). As for this clonotype: There is no known antigen for this receptor. Base qualities are not provided; no much larger clone lies one nucleotide away.

Taken from the germline V gene (reference sequence), the CDR1 and CDR2 loops are DFQATT and SNEGSKA. V is shortened by 8 bases, J by 2 bases, and the region joining them spans 13 bases. The CDR3 holds 13 amino acids from the cysteine to the phenylalanine. The entry retains the CDR3 DNA only, 39 bases that are in frame from base 1. Libraries were prepared through RT-PCR. The sequencing machine was a NextSeq 550. The public reads were run again by TCRdb, first through fastp at Q25 and then through MiXCR, and only productive beta chains were kept. Rows merge per CDR3 protein into single entries with the most common DNA and genes. This sample holds approximately 200,000 distinct CDR3 sequences; around two fifths were observed only once. The ten largest account for around 35% of the sample.

This chain is built from TRBV20-1 and TRBJ2-1; the D gene is perhaps TRBD1 or TRBD2, each of them matching over 5 bases. The receptor's source is a human donor who was either an allogeneic HSCT recipient or a stem cell or donor lymphocyte infusion donor (not recorded which). It is not recorded whose cells these are; they may come from a transplant donor. Sequenced: blood, either unsorted or a sorted T cell fraction (not recorded which). The CDR3 reads as follows: CSLPGPTYNEQFF. The nucleotides are TGCAGTCTCCCGGGACCCACCTACAATGAGCAGTTCTTC.